The entry below describes one T cell receptor (beta chain). The data were produced by immunoSEQ multiplex PCR, yet TCRdb's version contains in-frame clones alone and is incomplete. The data show over 70,000 clones, approximately 91% seen once. There are 13 residues in the CDR3. The V gene's germline CDR1 is SGHTA and CDR2 FQGTGA. Deletions cut 5 bases from V and 7 bases from J, with 14 bases between. This specimen belongs to a study of control samples from healthy donors and cancer patients. The specimen sequenced was PBMCs. V usage is TRBV7-3 and J usage is TRBJ1-2; D is unclear. The sequence was obtained from a woman between 45 and 65 years old with colorectal cancer. The DNA of the CDR3 is TGTGCCAGCAGCCCCGACCGGAGGGCTGGCTACACCTTC. It codes for CASSPDRRAGYTF.